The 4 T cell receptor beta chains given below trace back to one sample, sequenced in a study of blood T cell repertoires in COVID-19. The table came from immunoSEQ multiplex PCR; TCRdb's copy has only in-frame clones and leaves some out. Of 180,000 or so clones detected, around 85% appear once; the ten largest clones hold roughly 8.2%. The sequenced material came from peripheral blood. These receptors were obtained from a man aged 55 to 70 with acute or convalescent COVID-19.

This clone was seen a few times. Written as DNA, the CDR3 is TGTGCCAGCAGACCCGGGGTCGACTATCAGCCCCAGCATTTT. Translation gives CASRPGVDYQPQHF. The rearrangement joins TRBV6-6 to TRBJ1-5, with D uncertain. This CDR3 comprises 14 residues. The germline CDR1 and CDR2 sequences are MNHNY and SVGAGI (reference sequence). V was pared by 6 bases and J by 5 bases, with 14 bases between.

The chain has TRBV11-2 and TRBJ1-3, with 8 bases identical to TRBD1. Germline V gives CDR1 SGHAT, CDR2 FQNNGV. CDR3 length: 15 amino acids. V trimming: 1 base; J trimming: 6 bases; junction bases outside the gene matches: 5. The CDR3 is CASSLVQGVANTIYF. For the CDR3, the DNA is TGTGCCAGCAGCTTAGTACAGGGGGTGGCAAACACCATATATTTT. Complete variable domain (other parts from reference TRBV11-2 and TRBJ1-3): EAGVAQSPRYKIIEKRQSVAFWCNPISGHATLYWYQQILGQGPKLLIQFQNNGVVDDSQLPKDRFSAERLKGVDSTLKIQPAKLEDSAVYLCASSLVQGVANTIYFGEGSWLTVV.

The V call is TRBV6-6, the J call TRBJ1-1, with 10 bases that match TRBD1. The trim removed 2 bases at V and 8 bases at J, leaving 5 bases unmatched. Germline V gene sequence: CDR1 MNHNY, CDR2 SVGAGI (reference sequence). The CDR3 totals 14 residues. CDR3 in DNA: TGTGCCAGCAGTTACGGACAGGGGGGGGCAGAAGCTTTCTTT. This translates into CASSYGQGGAEAFF.

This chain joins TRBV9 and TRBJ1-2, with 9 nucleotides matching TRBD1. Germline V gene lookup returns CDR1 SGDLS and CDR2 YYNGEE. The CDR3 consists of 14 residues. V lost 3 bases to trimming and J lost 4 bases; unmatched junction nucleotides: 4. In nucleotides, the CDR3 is TGTGCCAGCAGCGCGAGGGGACAGGGCTATGGCTACACCTTC. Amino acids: CASSARGQGYGYTF.